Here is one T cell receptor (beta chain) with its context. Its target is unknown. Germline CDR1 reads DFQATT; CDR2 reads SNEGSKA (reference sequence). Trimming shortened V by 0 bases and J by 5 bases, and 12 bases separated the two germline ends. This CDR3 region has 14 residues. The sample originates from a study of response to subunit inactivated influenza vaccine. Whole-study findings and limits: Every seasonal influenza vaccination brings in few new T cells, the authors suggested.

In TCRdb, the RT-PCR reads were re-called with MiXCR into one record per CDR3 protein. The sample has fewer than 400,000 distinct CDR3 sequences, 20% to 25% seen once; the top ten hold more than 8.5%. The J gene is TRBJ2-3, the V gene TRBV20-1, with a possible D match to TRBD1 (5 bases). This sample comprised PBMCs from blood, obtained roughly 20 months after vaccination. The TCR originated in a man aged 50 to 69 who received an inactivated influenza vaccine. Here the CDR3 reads CSARDLQEGDTQYF. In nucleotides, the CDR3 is TGCAGTGCTAGAGATCTACAGGAAGGAGATACGCAGTATTTT.